These 21 T cell receptor beta chains originate from one sample sequenced in a study of shared T cell receptors in the human thymus. Data came from immunoSEQ multiplex PCR; TCRdb stores just in-frame clones and leaves some out. The data hold about 380,000 clones, with around 95% observed a single time. The sample consisted of thymocytes. These receptor sequences come from a human donor.

This clone was observed once. The chain employs TRBV5-6 and TRBJ1-5; D ambiguous. Germline CDR1 SGHDT, CDR2 YYEEEE. V was cut by 0 bases and J by 4 bases, with 14 bases left in between. The CDR3 runs to 16 residues. The chain's CDR3 is CASSLGTVNLNQPQHF. CDR3 nucleotide sequence: TGTGCCAGCAGCTTGGGTACAGTTAACCTTAATCAGCCCCAGCATTTT.

This clone is a singleton in its sample. The genes are TRBV5-8 and TRBJ1-5, with D hard to call. Trimming took 4 bases from V and 7 from J, leaving 12 bases between them. The CDR3 is made up of 13 amino acids. Looked up from germline, CDR1 is SGHTS and CDR2 is YDEGEE. The CDR3 reads CASSLVGEQPQHF. The DNA of the CDR3 is TGTGCCAGCAGCCTCGTGGGAGAGCAGCCCCAGCATTTT.

The chain has TRBV19 and TRBJ1-4; 10 positions match TRBD1. The CDR3 length is 21 residues. Unmatched junction bases numbered 22, after V lost 6 bases and J lost 3 bases. From germline, CDR1 is LNHDA and CDR2 SQIVND (reference sequence). DNA of the CDR3: TGTGCCAGTAGCCCTACGGGACAGGGGAGGTTGGGTGATTGTCCTAATGAAAAACTGTTTTTT. This codes for CASSPTGQGRLGDCPNEKLFF.

The chain joins TRBV10-3 to TRBJ2-3, with no clear D. The CDR3 extends over 12 amino acids. V gave up 2 bases and J gave up 7 bases, with 7 bases separating them. Germline V lookup: CDR1 ENHRY, CDR2 SYGVKD. CDR3 bases: TGTGCCATCAGTGAGGATTTAAATACGCAGTATTTT. As protein: CAISEDLNTQYF.

The chain employs TRBV7-9 and TRBJ1-2; 7 bases match TRBD1. This CDR3 has 14 residues. Per germline, CDR1 SEHNR and CDR2 FQNEAQ (reference sequence). Trimming at V came to 5 bases and at J to 8 bases, leaving 11 bases not matched to a gene. The DNA of the CDR3 is TGTGCCAGCAGCCTAATACAGGGGTCAGTAGGCTACACCTTC. Protein sequence: CASSLIQGSVGYTF.

The table lists this clone with a count of one. The chain joins TRBV27 to TRBJ2-1; D may correspond to TRBD1 or TRBD2 (5 bases each). The ends were cut back, 2 bases at V and 6 bases at J, with 17 bases in the middle. The CDR3 spans 16 residues. Germline CDR1 MNHEY, CDR2 SMNVEV (reference sequence). As DNA, the CDR3 is TGTGCCAGCAGTTTAACACCTCCCGGGACCATCAATGAGCAGTTCTTC. This encodes CASSLTPPGTINEQFF.

The chain combines TRBV25-1 with TRBJ1-2; 9 bases match TRBD1. CDR3 length: 16 amino acids. The J segment lost 3 bases and the V segment lost 3 bases, leaving 8 bases of the junction unmatched. The germline V gene encodes CDR1 MGHDK and CDR2 SYGVNS. CDR3 DNA sequence: TGTGCCAGCAGTGATACTAACAGGGGGCAGGACTATGGCTACACCTTC. Protein: CASSDTNRGQDYGYTF.

The chain uses TRBV15 and TRBJ2-5; no definite D call. Trimming left V 2 bases short and J 5 bases short, with 9 bases between. This CDR3 region has 13 residues. Germline-derived CDR1 and CDR2 are LNHNV and YYDKDF (reference sequence). The CDR3 spells CATSRHLGETQYF. CDR3 nucleotides: TGTGCCACCAGCAGACACCTCGGGGAGACCCAGTACTTC. Drawing the rest from reference TRBV15 and TRBJ2-5, the complete variable domain is DAMVIQNPRYQVTQFGKPVTLSCSQTLNHNVMYWYQQKSSQAPKLLFHYYDKDFNNEADTPDNFQSRRPNTSFCFLDIRSPGLGDTAMYLCATSRHLGETQYFGPGTRLLVL.

In DNA form, the CDR3 reads TGTGCCACCTGGCGGAGGCCTAGCGACACAGATACGCAGTATTTT. Its translation is CATWRRPSDTDTQYF. This chain joins TRBV5-4 and TRBJ2-3; D possibly corresponds to TRBD2 (6 bases). V was trimmed by 9 bases and J by 2 bases, leaving 19 bases between them. Germline values: CDR1 SGHNT, CDR2 YYREEE (reference sequence). The CDR3 spans 15 residues.

V gene TRBV28 combines with J gene TRBJ2-3; 9 positions agree with TRBD2. V trimming: 7 bases; J trimming: 3 bases; junction bases outside the gene matches: 8. CDR1 and CDR2 (germline): MDHEN, SYDVKM. The CDR3 length is 15 residues. CDR3 nucleotides: TGTGCCAGCACCATAGCGGGAGTCAGGACAGATACGCAGTATTTT. Translating it yields CASTIAGVRTDTQYF.

The chain has TRBV28 and TRBJ2-7, with D perhaps TRBD1 (5 bases). V dropped 2 bases and J dropped 2 bases, with 19 bases sitting between them. CDR1 and CDR2 from the germline V gene are MDHEN and SYDVKM. This CDR3 has 17 amino acids. CDR3 sequence (DNA): TGTGCCAGCAGTTTAGGGGCAGTGAGGCCCCGCCCCTACGAGCAGTACTTC. This encodes CASSLGAVRPRPYEQYF.

The chain's CDR3 is CASSLGAGGSTDTQYF. The DNA for the CDR3 is TGTGCCAGCAGCTTAGGAGCGGGAGGCTCCACAGATACGCAGTATTTT. The V call is TRBV7-8, the J call TRBJ2-3; 9 bases map to TRBD2. The CDR3 is made up of 16 amino acids. Germline CDR1 and CDR2: SGHVS and FQNEAQ. The V and J ends lost 1 base and 2 bases, in that order; junction bases with no gene match: 4.

The rearrangement joins TRBV6-1 to TRBJ2-1, with 7 bases matching TRBD2. The germline V gene encodes CDR1 MNHNS and CDR2 SASEGT. V was clipped by 7 bases and J by 6 bases; unmatched bases: 6. The CDR3 covers 13 residues. CDR3: CASKGGRANEQFF. The DNA for the CDR3 is TGTGCCAGCAAGGGAGGGAGGGCCAATGAGCAGTTCTTC.

V usage is TRBV28 and J usage is TRBJ2-7; 7 positions match TRBD2. The junction had 13 bases not matched to a gene; V was cut back by 4 bases and J by 4 bases. Germline V CDR1 and CDR2: MDHEN, SYDVKM. The CDR3 has 16 amino acids. CDR3 sequence: CASSSWGGWGSYEQYF. In DNA form, the CDR3 reads TGTGCCAGCAGTTCCTGGGGAGGGTGGGGATCGTACGAGCAGTACTTC.

The rearrangement uses TRBV25-1 and TRBJ1-4, with D unclear. V gave up 8 bases and J gave up 9 bases, with 16 bases separating them. The CDR3 spans 13 residues. Germline CDR1 reads MGHDK; CDR2 reads SYGVNS. The CDR3 spells CASYASGSKKLFF. Here the CDR3 DNA reads TGTGCCAGCTACGCGAGCGGGTCCAAAAAACTGTTTTTT. The full variable domain, rest sourced from reference TRBV25-1 and TRBJ1-4, is EADIYQTPRYLVIGTGKKITLECSQTMGHDKMYWYQQDPGMELHLIHYSYGVNSTEKGDLSSESTVSRIRTEHFPLTLESARPSHTSQYLCASYASGSKKLFFGSGTQLSVL.

V gene TRBV10-3 combines with J gene TRBJ1-1, with unresolved D. The CDR3 loop spans 15 amino acids. Trimming pared 11 bases from V and 4 bases from J, leaving 23 bases between. The germline V gene encodes CDR1 ENHRY and CDR2 SYGVKD. CDR3 sequence: CAPPRRGSRFTEAFF. In DNA, the CDR3 is TGTGCCCCTCCTCGGAGAGGGTCGCGGTTCACTGAAGCTTTCTTT.

V usage is TRBV9 and J usage is TRBJ2-7; 11 bases agree with TRBD2. Germline V gene sequence: CDR1 SGDLS, CDR2 YYNGEE. Trimming removed 3 bases from V and 5 bases from J; junction bases left unmatched: 7. The CDR3 is 15 amino acids. CDR3 loop: CASSAEELAGDEQYF. The CDR3 coding sequence is TGTGCCAGCAGCGCCGAGGAACTAGCGGGAGACGAGCAGTACTTC.

V is TRBV6-1 and J is TRBJ1-4; 8 positions agree with TRBD1. In germline, CDR1 is MNHNS, CDR2 SASEGT. Trimming cost V 2 bases and J 3 bases; bases outside gene matches: 17. CDR3 length equals 20 residues. The CDR3 loop is CASSELLDRESHEANEKLFF. Written as DNA, the CDR3 is TGTGCCAGCAGTGAACTGTTGGACAGGGAATCTCATGAGGCTAATGAAAAACTGTTTTTT.

This rearrangement joins TRBV27 to TRBJ2-1; 14 bases are a match to TRBD2. This CDR3 comprises 15 residues. With 3 bases clipped from V and 8 bases from J, the junction kept 3 bases outside the gene matches. The germline V gene has CDR1 MNHEY and CDR2 SMNVEV (reference sequence). The CDR3 nucleotides are TGTGCCAGCAGTTTGGGACTAGCGGGAGTAGATGAGCAGTTCTTC. It specifies CASSLGLAGVDEQFF.

This chain joins TRBV19 and TRBJ1-1; D perhaps matches TRBD1 (6 bases). The germline gives CDR1 LNHDA, CDR2 SQIVND (reference sequence). The CDR3 length is 18 residues. V was pared by 3 bases and J by 2 bases, with 22 bases between. CDR3 nucleotides: TGTGCCAGTAGTATGAGGAATCTAATGGGGGGCTTAAACACTGAAGCTTTCTTT. Its protein product is CASSMRNLMGGLNTEAFF. Full variable domain (outside the CDR3, taken from reference TRBV19 and TRBJ1-1): DGGITQSPKYLFRKEGQNVTLSCEQNLNHDAMYWYRQDPGQGLRLIYYSQIVNDFQKGDIAEGYSVSREKKESFPLTVTSAQKNPTAFYLCASSMRNLMGGLNTEAFFGQGTRLTVV.

This rearrangement joins TRBV28 to TRBJ1-4; 9 nucleotides agree with TRBD1. With V trimmed by 3 bases and J by 3 bases, 8 bases remained unmatched. This CDR3 contains 17 residues. Germline CDR1 MDHEN, CDR2 SYDVKM. DNA for the CDR3: TGTGCCAGCAGTTTCGGGACAGGGTACAGGGCTAATGAAAAACTGTTTTTT. Its translation: CASSFGTGYRANEKLFF.